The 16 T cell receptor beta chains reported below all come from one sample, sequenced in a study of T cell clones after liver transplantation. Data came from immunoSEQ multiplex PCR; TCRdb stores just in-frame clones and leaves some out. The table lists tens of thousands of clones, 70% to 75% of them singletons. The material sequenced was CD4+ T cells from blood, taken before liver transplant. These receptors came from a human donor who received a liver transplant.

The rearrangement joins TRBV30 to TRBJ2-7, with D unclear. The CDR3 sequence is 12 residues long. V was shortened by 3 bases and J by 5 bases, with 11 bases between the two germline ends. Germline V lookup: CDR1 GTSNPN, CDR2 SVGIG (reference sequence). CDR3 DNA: TGTGCCTGGAGGGTAGGAGTGGACGAGCAGTACTTC. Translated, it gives CAWRVGVDEQYF.

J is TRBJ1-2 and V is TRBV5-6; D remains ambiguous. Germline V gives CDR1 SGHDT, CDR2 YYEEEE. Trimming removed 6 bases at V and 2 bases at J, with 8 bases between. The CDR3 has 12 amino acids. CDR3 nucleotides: TGTGCCAGCACCTCCGAGAACTATGGCTACACCTTC. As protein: CASTSENYGYTF.

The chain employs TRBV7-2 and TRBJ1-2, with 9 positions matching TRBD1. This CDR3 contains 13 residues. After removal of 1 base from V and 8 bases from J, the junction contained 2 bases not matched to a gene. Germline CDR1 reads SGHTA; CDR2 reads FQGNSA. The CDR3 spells CASSLGQGGGYTF. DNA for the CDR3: TGTGCCAGCAGCTTAGGACAGGGGGGCGGCTACACCTTC.

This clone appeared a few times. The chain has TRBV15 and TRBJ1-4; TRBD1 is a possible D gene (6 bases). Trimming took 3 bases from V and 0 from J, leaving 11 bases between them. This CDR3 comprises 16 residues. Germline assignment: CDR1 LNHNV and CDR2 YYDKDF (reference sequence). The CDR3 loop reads CATSRGQTATNEKLFF. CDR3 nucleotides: TGTGCCACCAGCAGGGGACAAACTGCAACTAATGAAAAACTGTTTTTT. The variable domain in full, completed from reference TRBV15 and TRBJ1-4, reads DAMVIQNPRYQVTQFGKPVTLSCSQTLNHNVMYWYQQKSSQAPKLLFHYYDKDFNNEADTPDNFQSRRPNTSFCFLDIRSPGLGDTAMYLCATSRGQTATNEKLFFGSGTQLSVL.

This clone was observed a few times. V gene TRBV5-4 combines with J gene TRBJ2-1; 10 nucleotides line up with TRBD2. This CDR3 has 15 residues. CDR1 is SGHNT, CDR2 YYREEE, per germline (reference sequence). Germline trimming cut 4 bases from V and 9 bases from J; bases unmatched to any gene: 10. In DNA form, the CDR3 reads TGTGCCAGCAGCCGGGGGACTAGCGAGGGAGGTGAGCAGTTCTTC. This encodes CASSRGTSEGGEQFF.

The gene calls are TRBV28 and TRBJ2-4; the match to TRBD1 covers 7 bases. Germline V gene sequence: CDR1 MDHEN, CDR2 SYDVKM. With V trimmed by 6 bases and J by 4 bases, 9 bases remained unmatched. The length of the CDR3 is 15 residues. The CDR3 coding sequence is TGTGCCAGCAGCTCATCGACAGGGATGAAAAACATTCAGTACTTC. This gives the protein CASSSSTGMKNIQYF.

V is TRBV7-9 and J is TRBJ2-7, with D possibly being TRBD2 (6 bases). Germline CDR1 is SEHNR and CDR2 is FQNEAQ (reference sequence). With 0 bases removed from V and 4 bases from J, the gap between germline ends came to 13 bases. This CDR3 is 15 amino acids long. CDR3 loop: CASSLAGGRRYEQYF. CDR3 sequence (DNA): TGTGCCAGCAGCTTAGCGGGGGGAAGGAGGTACGAGCAGTACTTC.

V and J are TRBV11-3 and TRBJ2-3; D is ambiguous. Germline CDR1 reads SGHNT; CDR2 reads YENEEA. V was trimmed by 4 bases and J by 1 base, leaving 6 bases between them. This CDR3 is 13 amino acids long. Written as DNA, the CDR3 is TGTGCCAGCAGCTCTCTAGGCACAGATACGCAGTATTTT. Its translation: CASSSLGTDTQYF.

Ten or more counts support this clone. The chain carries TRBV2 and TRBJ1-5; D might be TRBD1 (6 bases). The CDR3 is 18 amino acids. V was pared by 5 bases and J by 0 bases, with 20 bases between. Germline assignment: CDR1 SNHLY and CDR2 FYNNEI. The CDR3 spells CASSPPSLQGYSNQPQHF. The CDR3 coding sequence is TGTGCCAGCAGTCCACCGTCCTTACAGGGATATAGCAATCAGCCCCAGCATTTT.

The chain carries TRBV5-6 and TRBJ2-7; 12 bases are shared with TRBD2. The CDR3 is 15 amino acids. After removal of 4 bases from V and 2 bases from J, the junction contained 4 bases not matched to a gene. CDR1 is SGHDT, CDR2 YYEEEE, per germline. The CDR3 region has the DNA TGTGCCAGCAGCAAGCTAGCGGGGGGGACCTACGAGCAGTACTTC. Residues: CASSKLAGGTYEQYF.

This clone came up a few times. The CDR3 bases are TGCGCCAGCAAGGGACAGGGGGCCCAACAAGAGACCCAGTACTTC. Residues: CASKGQGAQQETQYF. The chain recombines TRBV5-1 with TRBJ2-5, with TRBD1 matching over 12 bases. This CDR3 contains 15 residues. The germline CDR1 and CDR2 sequences are SGHRS and YFSETQ. With 6 bases clipped from V and 2 bases from J, the junction kept 5 bases outside the gene matches.

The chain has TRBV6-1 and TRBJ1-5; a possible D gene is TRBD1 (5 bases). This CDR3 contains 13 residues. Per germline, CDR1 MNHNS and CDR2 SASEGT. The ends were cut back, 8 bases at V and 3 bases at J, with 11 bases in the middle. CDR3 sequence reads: CASGGQYNQPQHF. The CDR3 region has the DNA TGTGCCAGCGGCGGACAATACAATCAGCCCCAGCATTTT.

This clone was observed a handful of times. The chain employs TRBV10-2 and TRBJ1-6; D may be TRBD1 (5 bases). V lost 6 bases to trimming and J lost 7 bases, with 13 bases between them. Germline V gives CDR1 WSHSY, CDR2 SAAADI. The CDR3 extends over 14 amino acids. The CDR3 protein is CASRSQGRNSPLHF. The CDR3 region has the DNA TGCGCCAGCAGATCTCAGGGTAGAAATTCACCCCTCCACTTT.

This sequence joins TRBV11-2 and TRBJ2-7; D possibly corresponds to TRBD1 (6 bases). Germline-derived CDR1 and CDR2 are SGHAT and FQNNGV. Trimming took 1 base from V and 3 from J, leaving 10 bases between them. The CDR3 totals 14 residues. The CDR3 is CASSLALQGYEQYF. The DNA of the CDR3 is TGTGCCAGCAGCTTAGCTTTACAGGGCTACGAGCAGTACTTC.

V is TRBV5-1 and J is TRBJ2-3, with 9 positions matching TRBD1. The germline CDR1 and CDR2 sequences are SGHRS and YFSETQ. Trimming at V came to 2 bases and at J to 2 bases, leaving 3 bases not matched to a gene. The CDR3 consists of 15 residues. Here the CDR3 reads CASSFTGGITDTQYF. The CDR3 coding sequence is TGCGCCAGCAGCTTTACAGGGGGCATCACAGATACGCAGTATTTT.

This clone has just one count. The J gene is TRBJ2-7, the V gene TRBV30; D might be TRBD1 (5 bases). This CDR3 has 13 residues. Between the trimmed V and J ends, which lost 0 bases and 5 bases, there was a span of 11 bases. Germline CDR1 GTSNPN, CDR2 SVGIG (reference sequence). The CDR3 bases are TGTGCCTGGAGTGTGATAGGGGCCGACGAGCAGTACTTC. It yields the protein CAWSVIGADEQYF.